One and the same sample provided the 4 T cell receptor beta chains below, sequenced in a study of blood T cell repertoires in COVID-19. Profiling relied on immunoSEQ multiplex PCR, and the TCRdb table lists in-frame clones only, not all of them. In the table there are more than 80,000 clones, roughly nine tenths of which are singletons. The sample comprised peripheral blood. These receptors were collected from a human donor with active COVID-19. The donor label of this sample is uncertain.

This rearrangement joins TRBV9 to TRBJ1-1; D possibly corresponds to TRBD1 (5 bases). The V end was cut by 3 bases, the J end by 5 bases, with 14 bases between. In germline, CDR1 is SGDLS, CDR2 YYNGEE. This CDR3 spans 14 amino acids. This chain's CDR3 is CASSARQGRTEAFF. DNA for the CDR3: TGTGCCAGCAGCGCTCGCCAGGGTCGGACTGAAGCTTTCTTT.

The rearrangement uses TRBV5-5 and TRBJ1-3, with D maybe TRBD1 (5 bases). CDR1 is SGHKS and CDR2 is YYEKEE in the germline V gene (reference sequence). The V end was cut by 1 base, the J end by 9 bases, with 11 bases between. The CDR3 length is 13 residues. The CDR3, as DNA: TGTGCCAGCAGCTTGCCAGGGTCCGCCACCATATATTTT. This codes for CASSLPGSATIYF.

This rearrangement joins TRBV30 to TRBJ1-2, with 8 bases matching TRBD1. The CDR3 length is 14 residues. Germline V gene lookup returns CDR1 GTSNPN and CDR2 SVGIG (reference sequence). The junction had 9 bases not matched to a gene; V was cut back by 4 bases and J by 5 bases. This chain's CDR3 is CAWNRAGGFYGYTF. In nucleotides, the CDR3 is TGTGCCTGGAATAGGGCAGGGGGCTTTTATGGCTACACCTTC.

The chain combines TRBV4-3 with TRBJ2-3; D remains ambiguous. Trimming took 3 bases from V and 4 from J, leaving 14 bases between them. Germline V gene lookup returns CDR1 LGHNA and CDR2 YSLEER. The CDR3 is 15 residues long. The CDR3 loop reads CASSQEHKRADTQYF. The DNA of the CDR3 is TGCGCCAGCAGCCAGGAACACAAACGGGCAGATACGCAGTATTTT.